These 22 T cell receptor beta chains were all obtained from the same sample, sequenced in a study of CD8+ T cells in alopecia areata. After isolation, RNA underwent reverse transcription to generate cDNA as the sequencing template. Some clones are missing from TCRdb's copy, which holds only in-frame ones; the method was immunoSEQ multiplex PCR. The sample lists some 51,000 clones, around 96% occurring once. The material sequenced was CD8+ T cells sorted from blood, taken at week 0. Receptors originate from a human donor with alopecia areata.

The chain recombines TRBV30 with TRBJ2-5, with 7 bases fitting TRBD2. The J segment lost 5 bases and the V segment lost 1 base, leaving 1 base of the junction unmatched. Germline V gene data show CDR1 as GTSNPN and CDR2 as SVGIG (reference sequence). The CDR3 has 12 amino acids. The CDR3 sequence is CAWSAGGETQYF. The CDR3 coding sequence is TGTGCCTGGAGTGCCGGGGGGGAGACCCAGTACTTC.

CDR3 residues: CASSQDFSGGPKETQYF. As DNA, the CDR3 is TGCGCCAGCAGCCAAGATTTCAGCGGGGGGCCTAAAGAGACCCAGTACTTC. The V and J genes are TRBV4-3 and TRBJ2-5; 9 bases line up with TRBD2. The V gene's germline CDR1 is LGHNA and CDR2 YSLEER. Unmatched junction bases numbered 8, after V lost 0 bases and J lost 3 bases. There are 17 residues in the CDR3.

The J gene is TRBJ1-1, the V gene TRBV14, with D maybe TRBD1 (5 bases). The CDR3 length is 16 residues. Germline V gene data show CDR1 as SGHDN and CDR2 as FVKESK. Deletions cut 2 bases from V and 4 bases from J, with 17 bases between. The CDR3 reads CASSQTSWGAGTEAFF. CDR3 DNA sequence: TGTGCCAGCAGCCAAACCAGCTGGGGCGCGGGCACTGAAGCTTTCTTT.

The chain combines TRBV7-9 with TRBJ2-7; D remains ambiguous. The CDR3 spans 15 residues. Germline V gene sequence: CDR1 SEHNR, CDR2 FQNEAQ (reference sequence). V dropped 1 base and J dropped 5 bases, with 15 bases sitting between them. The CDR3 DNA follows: TGTGCCAGCAGCTTAGGGGCAGCGCCCGCGGACGAGCAGTACTTC. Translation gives CASSLGAAPADEQYF.

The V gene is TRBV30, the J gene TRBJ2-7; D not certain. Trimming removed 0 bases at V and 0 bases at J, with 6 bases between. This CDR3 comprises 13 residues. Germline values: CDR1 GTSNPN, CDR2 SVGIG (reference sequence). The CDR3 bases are TGTGCCTGGAGTGTATTTAGCTCCTACGAGCAGTACTTC. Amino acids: CAWSVFSSYEQYF.

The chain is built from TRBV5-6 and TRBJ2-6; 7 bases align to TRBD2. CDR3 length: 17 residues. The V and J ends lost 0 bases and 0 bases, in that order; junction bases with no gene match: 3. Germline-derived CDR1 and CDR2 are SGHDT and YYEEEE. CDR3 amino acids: CASSLGTSVSGANVLTF. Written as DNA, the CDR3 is TGTGCCAGCAGCTTGGGAACTAGCGTCTCTGGGGCCAACGTCCTGACTTTC.

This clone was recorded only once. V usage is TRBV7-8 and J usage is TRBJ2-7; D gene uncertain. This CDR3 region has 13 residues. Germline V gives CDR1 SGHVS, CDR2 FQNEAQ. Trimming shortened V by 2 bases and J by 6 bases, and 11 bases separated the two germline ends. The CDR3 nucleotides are TGTGCCAGCAGCTTATACCCGGGCTCCGAGCAGTACTTC. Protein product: CASSLYPGSEQYF.

CDR3 bases: TGCAGCGTTGAAAGCATGGGGTTTCAAGAGACCCAGTACTTC. Its protein is CSVESMGFQETQYF. The chain has TRBV29-1 and TRBJ2-5; D is unresolved. This CDR3 is built from 14 residues. Germline CDR1 and CDR2: SQVTM and ANQGSEA. V lost 2 bases to trimming and J lost 2 bases, with 12 bases between them.

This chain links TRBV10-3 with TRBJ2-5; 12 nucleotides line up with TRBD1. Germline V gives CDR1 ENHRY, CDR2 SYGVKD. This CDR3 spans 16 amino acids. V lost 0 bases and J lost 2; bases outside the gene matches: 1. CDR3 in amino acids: CAISESGQGAQETQYF. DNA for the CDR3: TGTGCCATCAGTGAGTCGGGACAGGGGGCTCAAGAGACCCAGTACTTC.

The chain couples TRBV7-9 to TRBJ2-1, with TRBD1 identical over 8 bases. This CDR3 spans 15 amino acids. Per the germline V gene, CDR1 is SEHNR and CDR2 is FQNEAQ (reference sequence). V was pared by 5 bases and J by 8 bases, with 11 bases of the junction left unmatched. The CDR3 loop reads CASSPRTGTSHEQFF. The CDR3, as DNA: TGTGCCAGCAGCCCCCGGACAGGGACCTCCCATGAGCAGTTCTTC.

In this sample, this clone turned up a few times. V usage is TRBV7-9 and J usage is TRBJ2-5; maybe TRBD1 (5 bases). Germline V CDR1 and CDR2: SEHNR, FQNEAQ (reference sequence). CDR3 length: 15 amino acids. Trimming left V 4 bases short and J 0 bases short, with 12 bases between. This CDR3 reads CASSSPQTDQETQYF. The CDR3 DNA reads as TGTGCCAGCAGCTCCCCCCAGACAGACCAAGAGACCCAGTACTTC.

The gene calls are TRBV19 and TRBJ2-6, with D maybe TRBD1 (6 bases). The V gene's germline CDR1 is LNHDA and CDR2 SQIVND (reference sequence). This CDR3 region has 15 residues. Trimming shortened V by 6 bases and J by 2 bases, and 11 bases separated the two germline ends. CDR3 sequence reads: CASRDRFAGANVLTF. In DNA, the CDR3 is TGTGCCAGTAGGGACAGATTCGCTGGGGCCAACGTCCTGACTTTC.

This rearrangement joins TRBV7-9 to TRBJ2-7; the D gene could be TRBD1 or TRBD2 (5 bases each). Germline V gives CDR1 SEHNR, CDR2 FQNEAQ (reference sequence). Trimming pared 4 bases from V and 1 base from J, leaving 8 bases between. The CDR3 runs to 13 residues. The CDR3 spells CASSWDGSYEQYF. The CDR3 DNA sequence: TGTGCCAGCAGCTGGGACGGTTCCTACGAGCAGTACTTC.

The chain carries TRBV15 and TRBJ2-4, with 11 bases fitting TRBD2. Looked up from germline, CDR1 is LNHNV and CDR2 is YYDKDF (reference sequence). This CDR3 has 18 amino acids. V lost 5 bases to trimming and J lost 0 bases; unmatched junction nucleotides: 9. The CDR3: CATSGGLADYLAKNIQYF. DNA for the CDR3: TGTGCCACCAGCGGGGGACTAGCGGATTACCTAGCCAAAAACATTCAGTACTTC.

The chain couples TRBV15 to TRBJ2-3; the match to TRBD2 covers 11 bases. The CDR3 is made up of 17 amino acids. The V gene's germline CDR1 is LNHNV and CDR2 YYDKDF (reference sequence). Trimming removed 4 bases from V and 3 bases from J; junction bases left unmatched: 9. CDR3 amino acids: CATSKYPGTSGTDTQYF. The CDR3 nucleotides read TGTGCCACCAGCAAGTACCCGGGGACTAGCGGTACAGATACGCAGTATTTT.

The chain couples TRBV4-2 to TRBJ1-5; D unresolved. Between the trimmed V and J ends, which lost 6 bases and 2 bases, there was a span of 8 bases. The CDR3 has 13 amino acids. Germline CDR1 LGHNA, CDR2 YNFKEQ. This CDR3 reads CASSTERNQPQHF. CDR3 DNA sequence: TGTGCCAGCAGTACGGAGCGCAATCAGCCCCAGCATTTT.

This CDR3 is CASSPRGSGGLTDTQYF. CDR3 coding DNA: TGTGCCAGCAGCCCCCGGGGTAGCGGGGGTCTCACAGATACGCAGTATTTT. The chain carries TRBV7-2 and TRBJ2-3, with TRBD2 matching over 9 bases. This CDR3 has 17 amino acids. With 5 bases clipped from V and 2 bases from J, the junction kept 11 bases outside the gene matches. The germline gives CDR1 SGHTA, CDR2 FQGNSA.

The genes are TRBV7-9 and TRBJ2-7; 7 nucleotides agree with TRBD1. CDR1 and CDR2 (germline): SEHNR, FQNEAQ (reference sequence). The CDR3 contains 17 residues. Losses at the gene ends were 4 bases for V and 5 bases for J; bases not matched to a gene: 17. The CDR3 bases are TGTGCCAGCAGCTCTAGCCCCGGGACAGAAAGGCAACACGAGCAGTACTTC. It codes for CASSSSPGTERQHEQYF.

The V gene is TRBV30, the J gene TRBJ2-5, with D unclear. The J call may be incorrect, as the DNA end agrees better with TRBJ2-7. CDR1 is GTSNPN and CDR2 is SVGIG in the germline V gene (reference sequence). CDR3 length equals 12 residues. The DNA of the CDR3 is TGTGCCTGGAGTGTTTTAGGGAACGAGCAGTACTTC. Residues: CAWSVLGNEQYF.

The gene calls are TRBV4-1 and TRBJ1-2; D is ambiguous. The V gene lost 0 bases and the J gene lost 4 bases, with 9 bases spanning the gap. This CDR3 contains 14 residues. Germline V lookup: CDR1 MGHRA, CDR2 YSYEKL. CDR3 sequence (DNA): TGCGCCAGCAGCCAAGACCGGAGGGTCTATGGCTACACCTTC. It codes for CASSQDRRVYGYTF.

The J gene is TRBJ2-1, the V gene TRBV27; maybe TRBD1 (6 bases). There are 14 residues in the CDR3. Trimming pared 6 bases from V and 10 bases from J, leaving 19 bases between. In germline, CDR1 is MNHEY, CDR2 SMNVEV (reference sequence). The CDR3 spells CASSLGAGVGEQFF. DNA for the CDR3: TGTGCCAGCAGCCTAGGAGCAGGGGTGGGGGAGCAGTTCTTC.

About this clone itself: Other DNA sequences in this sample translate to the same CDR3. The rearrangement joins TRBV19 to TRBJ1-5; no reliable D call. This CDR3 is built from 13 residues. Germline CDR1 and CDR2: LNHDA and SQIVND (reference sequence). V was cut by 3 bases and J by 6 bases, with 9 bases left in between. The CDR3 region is CASSIGVSQPQHF. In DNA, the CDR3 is TGTGCCAGTAGTATTGGGGTAAGTCAGCCCCAGCATTTT.